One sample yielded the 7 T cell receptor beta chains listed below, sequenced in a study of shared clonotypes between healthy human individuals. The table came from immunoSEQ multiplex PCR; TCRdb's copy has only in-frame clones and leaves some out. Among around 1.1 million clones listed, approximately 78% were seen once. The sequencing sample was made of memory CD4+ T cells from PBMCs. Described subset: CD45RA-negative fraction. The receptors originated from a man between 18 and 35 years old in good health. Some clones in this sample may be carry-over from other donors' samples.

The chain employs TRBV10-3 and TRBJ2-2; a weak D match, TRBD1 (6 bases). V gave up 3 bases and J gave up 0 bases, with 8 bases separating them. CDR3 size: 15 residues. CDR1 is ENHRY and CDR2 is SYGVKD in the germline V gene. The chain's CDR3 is CAISDGTTNTGELFF. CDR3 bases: TGTGCCATCAGTGACGGGACAACGAACACCGGGGAGCTGTTTTTT.

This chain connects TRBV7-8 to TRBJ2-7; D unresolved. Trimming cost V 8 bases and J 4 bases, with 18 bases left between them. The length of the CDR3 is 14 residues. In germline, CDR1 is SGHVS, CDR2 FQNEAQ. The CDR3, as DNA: TGTGCCAGCGCCCCGGGCCCTGCCTTATACGAGCAGTACTTC. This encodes CASAPGPALYEQYF. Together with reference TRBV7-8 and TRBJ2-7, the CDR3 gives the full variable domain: GAGVSQSPRYKVAKRGQDVALRCDPISGHVSLFWYQQALGQGPEFLTYFQNEAQLDKSGLPSDRFFAERPEGSVSTLKIQRTQQEDSAVYLCASAPGPALYEQYFGPGTRLTVT.

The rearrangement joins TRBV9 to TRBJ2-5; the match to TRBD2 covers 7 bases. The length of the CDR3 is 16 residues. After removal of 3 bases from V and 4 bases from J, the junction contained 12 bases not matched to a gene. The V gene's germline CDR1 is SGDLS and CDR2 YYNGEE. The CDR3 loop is CASSAPLGGSAETQYF. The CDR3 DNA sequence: TGTGCCAGCAGCGCGCCCTTGGGGGGGTCGGCAGAGACCCAGTACTTC.

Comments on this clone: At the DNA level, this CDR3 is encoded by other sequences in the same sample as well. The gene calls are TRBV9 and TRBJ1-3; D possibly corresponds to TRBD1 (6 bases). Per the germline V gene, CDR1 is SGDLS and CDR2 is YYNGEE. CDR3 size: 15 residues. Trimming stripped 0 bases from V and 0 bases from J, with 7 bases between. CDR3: CASSVAQGSGNTIYF. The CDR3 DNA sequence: TGTGCCAGCAGCGTAGCACAGGGCTCTGGAAACACCATATATTTT. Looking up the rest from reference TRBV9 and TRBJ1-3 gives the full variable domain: DSGVTQTPKHLITATGQRVTLRCSPRSGDLSVYWYQQSLDQGLQFLIQYYNGEERAKGNILERFSAQQFPDLHSELNLSSLELGDSALYFCASSVAQGSGNTIYFGEGSWLTVV.

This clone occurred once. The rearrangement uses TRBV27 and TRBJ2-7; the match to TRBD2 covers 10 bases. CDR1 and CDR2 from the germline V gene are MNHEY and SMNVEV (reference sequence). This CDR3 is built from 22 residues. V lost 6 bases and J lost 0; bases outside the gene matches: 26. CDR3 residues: CASSSLQRTRGLAGVSSYEQYF. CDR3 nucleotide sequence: TGTGCCAGCAGCTCCCTTCAGCGGACGAGGGGTCTAGCGGGAGTTTCCTCCTACGAGCAGTACTTC.

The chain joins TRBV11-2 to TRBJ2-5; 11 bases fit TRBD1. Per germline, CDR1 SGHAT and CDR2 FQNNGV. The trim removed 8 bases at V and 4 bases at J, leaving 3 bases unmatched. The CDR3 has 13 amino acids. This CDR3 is CASAGTGGETQYF. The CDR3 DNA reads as TGTGCCAGCGCCGGGACAGGGGGAGAGACCCAGTACTTC.

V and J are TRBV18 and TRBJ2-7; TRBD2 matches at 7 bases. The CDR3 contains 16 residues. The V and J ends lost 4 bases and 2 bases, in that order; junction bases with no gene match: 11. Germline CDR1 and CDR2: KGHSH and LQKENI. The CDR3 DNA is TGTGCCAGCTCACTAAACCAGCGGGGACCCACCTACGAGCAGTACTTC. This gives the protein CASSLNQRGPTYEQYF.